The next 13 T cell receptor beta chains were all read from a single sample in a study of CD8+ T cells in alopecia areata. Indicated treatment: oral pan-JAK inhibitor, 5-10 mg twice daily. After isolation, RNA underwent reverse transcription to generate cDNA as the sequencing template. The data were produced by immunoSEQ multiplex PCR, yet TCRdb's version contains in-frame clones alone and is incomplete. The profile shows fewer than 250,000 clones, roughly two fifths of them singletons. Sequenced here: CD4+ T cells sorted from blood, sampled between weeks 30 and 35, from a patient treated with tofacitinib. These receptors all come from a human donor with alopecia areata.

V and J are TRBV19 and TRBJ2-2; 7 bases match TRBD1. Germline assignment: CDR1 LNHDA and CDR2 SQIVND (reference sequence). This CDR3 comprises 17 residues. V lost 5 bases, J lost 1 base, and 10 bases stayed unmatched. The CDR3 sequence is CASSATRWTGNTGELFF. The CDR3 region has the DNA TGTGCCAGTAGTGCGACCCGATGGACAGGGAACACCGGGGAGCTGTTTTTT.

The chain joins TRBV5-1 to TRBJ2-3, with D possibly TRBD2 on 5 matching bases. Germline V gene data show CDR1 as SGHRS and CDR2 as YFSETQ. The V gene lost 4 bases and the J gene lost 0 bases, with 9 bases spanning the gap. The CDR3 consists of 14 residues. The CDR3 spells CASSGSISTDTQYF. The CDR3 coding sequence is TGCGCCAGCAGCGGGAGCATCAGCACAGATACGCAGTATTTT.

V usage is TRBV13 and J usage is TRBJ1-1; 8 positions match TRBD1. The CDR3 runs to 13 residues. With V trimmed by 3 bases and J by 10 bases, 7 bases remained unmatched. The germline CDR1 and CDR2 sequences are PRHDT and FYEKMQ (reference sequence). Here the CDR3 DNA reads TGTGCCAGCAGCTTCCGGGACAGGAAGAGAGCTTTCTTT. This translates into CASSFRDRKRAFF.

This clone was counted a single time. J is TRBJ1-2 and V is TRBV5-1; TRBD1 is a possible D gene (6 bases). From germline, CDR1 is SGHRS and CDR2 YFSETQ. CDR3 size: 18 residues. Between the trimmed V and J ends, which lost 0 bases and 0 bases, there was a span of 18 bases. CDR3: CASSLALYGQLPNYGYTF. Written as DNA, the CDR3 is TGCGCCAGCAGCTTGGCCTTATATGGACAGCTACCTAACTATGGCTACACCTTC.

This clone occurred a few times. The CDR3 here is CASSGTAETQYF. The DNA of the CDR3 is TGCGCCAGCAGCGGGACAGCAGAGACCCAGTACTTC. V gene TRBV5-1 combines with J gene TRBJ2-5, with 7 bases lining up with TRBD1. Germline values: CDR1 SGHRS, CDR2 YFSETQ. CDR3 length equals 12 residues. The V and J ends lost 4 bases and 4 bases, in that order; junction bases with no gene match: 1.

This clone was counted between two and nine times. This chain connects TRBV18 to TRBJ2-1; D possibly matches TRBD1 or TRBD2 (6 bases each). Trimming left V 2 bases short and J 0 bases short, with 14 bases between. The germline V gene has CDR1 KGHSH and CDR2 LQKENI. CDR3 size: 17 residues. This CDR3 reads CASSPNVGGLSYNEQFF. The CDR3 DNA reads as TGTGCCAGCTCACCAAATGTCGGGGGCCTCTCCTACAATGAGCAGTTCTTC.

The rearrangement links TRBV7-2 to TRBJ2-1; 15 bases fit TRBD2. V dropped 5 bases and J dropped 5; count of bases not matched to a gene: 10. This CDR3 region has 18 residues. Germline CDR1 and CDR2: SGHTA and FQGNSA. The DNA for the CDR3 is TGTGCCAGCAGCCGTGGACTAGCGGGAGGGTTCTGGGACAATGAGCAGTTCTTC. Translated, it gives CASSRGLAGGFWDNEQFF. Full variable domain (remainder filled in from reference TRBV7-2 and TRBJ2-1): GAGVSQSPSNKVTEKGKDVELRCDPISGHTALYWYRQSLGQGLEFLIYFQGNSAPDKSGLPSDRFSAERTGGSVSTLTIQRTQQEDSAVYLCASSRGLAGGFWDNEQFFGPGTRLTVL.

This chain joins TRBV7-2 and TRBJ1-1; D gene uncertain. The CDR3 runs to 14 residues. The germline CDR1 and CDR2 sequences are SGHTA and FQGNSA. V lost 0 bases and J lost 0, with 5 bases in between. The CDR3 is CASSLAGMNTEAFF. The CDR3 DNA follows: TGTGCCAGCAGCTTAGCGGGGATGAACACTGAAGCTTTCTTT. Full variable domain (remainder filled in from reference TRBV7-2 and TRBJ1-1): GAGVSQSPSNKVTEKGKDVELRCDPISGHTALYWYRQSLGQGLEFLIYFQGNSAPDKSGLPSDRFSAERTGGSVSTLTIQRTQQEDSAVYLCASSLAGMNTEAFFGQGTRLTVV.

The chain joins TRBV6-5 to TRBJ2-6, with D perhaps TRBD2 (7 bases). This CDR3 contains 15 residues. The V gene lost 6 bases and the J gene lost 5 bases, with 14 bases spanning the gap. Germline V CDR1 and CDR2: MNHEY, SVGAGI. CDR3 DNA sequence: TGTGCCAGCAGAGAGGGGGGGCGGAGGGCCAACGTCCTGACTTTC. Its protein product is CASREGGRRANVLTF.

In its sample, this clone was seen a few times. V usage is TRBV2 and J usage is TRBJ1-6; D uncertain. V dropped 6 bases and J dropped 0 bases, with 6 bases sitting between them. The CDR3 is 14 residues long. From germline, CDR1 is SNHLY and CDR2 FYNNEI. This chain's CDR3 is CASSGSSYNSPLHF. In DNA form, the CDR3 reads TGTGCCAGCAGCGGAAGCTCCTATAATTCACCCCTCCACTTT.

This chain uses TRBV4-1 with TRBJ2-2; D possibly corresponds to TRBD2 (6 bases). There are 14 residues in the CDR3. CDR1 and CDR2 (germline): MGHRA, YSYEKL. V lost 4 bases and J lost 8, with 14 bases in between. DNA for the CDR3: TGCGCCAGCAGCCCGTGGGGACTCACAGGGGAGCTGTTTTTT. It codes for CASSPWGLTGELFF.

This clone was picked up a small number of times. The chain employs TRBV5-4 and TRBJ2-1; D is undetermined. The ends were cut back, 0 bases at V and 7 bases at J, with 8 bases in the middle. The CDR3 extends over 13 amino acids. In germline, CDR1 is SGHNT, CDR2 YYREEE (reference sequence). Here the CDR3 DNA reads TGTGCCAGCAGCTTGGTGGGCAGTAATGAGCAGTTCTTC. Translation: CASSLVGSNEQFF.

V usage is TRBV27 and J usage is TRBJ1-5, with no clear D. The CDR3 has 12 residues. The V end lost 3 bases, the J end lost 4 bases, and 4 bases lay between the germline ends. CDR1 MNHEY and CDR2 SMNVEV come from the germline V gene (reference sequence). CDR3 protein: CASSFYNQPQHF. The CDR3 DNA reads TGTGCCAGCAGTTTCTATAATCAGCCCCAGCATTTT.